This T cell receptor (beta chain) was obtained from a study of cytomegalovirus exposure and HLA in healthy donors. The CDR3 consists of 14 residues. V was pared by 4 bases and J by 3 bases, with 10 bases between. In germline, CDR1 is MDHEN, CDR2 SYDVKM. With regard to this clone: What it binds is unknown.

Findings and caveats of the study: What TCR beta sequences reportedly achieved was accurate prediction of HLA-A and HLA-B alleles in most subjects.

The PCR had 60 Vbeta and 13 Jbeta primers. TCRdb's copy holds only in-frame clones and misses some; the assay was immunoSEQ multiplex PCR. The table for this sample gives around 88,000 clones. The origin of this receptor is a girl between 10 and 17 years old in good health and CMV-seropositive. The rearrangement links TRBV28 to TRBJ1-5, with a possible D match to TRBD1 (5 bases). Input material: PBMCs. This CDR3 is CASSSGTDNQPQHF. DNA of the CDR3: TGTGCCAGCAGTTCCGGGACTGACAATCAGCCCCAGCATTTT.